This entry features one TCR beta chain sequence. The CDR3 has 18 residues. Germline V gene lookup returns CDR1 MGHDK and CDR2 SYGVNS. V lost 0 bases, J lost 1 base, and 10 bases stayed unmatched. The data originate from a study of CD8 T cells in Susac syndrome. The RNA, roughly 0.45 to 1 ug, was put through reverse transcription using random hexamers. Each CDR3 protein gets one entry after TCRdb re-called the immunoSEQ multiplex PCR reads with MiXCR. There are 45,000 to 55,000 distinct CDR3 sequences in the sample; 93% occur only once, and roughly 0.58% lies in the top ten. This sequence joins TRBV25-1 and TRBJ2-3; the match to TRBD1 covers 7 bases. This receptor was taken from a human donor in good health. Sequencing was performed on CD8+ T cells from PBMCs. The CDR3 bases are TGTGCCAGCAGTGAATATTCCCCCTGGCAGGGGGGCACAGATACGCAGTATTTT. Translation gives CASSEYSPWQGGTDTQYF.